This entry is about one T cell receptor beta chain. The antigen remains unidentified. This specimen comes from a study of OX40 agonist ivuxolimab in advanced cancers. Study-wide points: Expanded clones tended on average to be more numerous among CD8+ T cells than CD4+.

Only in-frame clones appear in the TCRdb table, and some are missing; sequencing was by immunoSEQ multiplex PCR. This table holds more than 45,000 clones, roughly 88% found once. Trimming pared 4 bases from V and 7 bases from J, leaving 20 bases between. The CDR3 is 16 amino acids. Germline values: CDR1 SGHRS, CDR2 YFSETQ. Material: CD4+ or CD8+ T cells sorted from blood, obtained in a trial of the OX40 agonist ivuxolimab. The origin of this receptor is an adult with an advanced solid tumor such as melanoma, head and neck, liver or kidney cancer. The chain combines TRBV5-1 with TRBJ2-2; D possibly corresponds to TRBD1 (6 bases). The CDR3 loop is CASSTRDTYSNGELFF. CDR3 DNA sequence: TGCGCCAGCAGCACCCGGGACACTTATTCAAACGGGGAGCTGTTTTTT.